One TCR beta chain is described in this entry. The antigen is undetermined. This CDR3 has 14 residues. The germline gives CDR1 MNHEY, CDR2 SVGAGI. V lost 8 bases, J lost 2 bases, and 13 bases lay in between. The source of the sample is a study of early stage breast cancer tumors. About the research overall: The ER+/PR+/HER2- tumors included seven or eight ductal and four lobular carcinomas. Whole-study results and caveats: Tumor and normal breast were distinguished via blood comparison in most of the 16 patients. Enriched TCRB sequences shared across patients were mostly commonly generated sequences.

Blood replicates held 0.5 ug DNA, tumor or normal breast roughly 1.5 ug, two each. Using immunoSEQ multiplex PCR, the repertoire was profiled, and TCRdb retains in-frame clones only, with some absent. Here the sample spans roughly 57,000 clones, around 90% being singletons. This TCR derives from a person aged 70 to 80 with breast cancer. The V and J genes are TRBV6-5 and TRBJ2-1; TRBD2 might be the D (6 bases). Sample: blood. The chain's CDR3 is CASSGRNAYNEQFF. CDR3 DNA sequence: TGTGCCAGCTCAGGGAGGAACGCCTACAATGAGCAGTTCTTC.